Listed here are 26 T cell receptor beta chains from one sample, sequenced in a study of cytomegalovirus exposure and HLA in healthy donors. It was with 60 Vbeta and 13 Jbeta primers that the PCR ran. TCRdb's copy holds only in-frame clones and misses some; the assay was immunoSEQ multiplex PCR. The sample gives 85,000 to 100,000 clones, just under 85% of which show up once; roughly 5.5% is in the top ten. Specimen: PBMCs. The receptor source for this set is a woman between 18 and 29 years old in good health and CMV-seropositive.

This chain joins TRBV2 and TRBJ1-4; D gene uncertain. The CDR3 sequence is 14 residues long. Germline CDR1 and CDR2: SNHLY and FYNNEI. Trimming removed 6 bases at V and 3 bases at J, with 11 bases between. The CDR3 protein is CASSPGSSNEKLFF. The CDR3 nucleotides read TGTGCCAGCAGCCCTGGCAGTTCTAATGAAAAACTGTTTTTT.

This clone was seen a few times. The chain uses TRBV25-1 and TRBJ2-3, with TRBD1 matching over 8 bases. CDR3 length: 16 residues. Germline V CDR1 and CDR2: MGHDK, SYGVNS. The trim removed 4 bases at V and 3 bases at J, leaving 9 bases unmatched. This chain's CDR3 is CASSVTRGRGTDTQYF. CDR3 DNA sequence: TGTGCCAGCAGTGTTACCAGGGGGCGCGGAACAGATACGCAGTATTTT. The full variable domain, with the rest looked up from reference TRBV25-1 and TRBJ2-3, is EADIYQTPRYLVIGTGKKITLECSQTMGHDKMYWYQQDPGMELHLIHYSYGVNSTEKGDLSSESTVSRIRTEHFPLTLESARPSHTSQYLCASSVTRGRGTDTQYFGPGTRLTVL.

CDR3 sequence reads: CASSPGQGHTEAFF. CDR3 bases: TGTGCCAGCTCACCGGGACAGGGGCACACTGAAGCTTTCTTT. The chain links TRBV18 to TRBJ1-1; 10 bases fit TRBD1. The germline V gene has CDR1 KGHSH and CDR2 LQKENI. The CDR3 totals 14 residues. Trimming cost V 3 bases and J 3 bases; bases outside gene matches: 1.

The J gene is TRBJ1-1, the V gene TRBV27; D not resolved. CDR1 MNHEY and CDR2 SMNVEV come from the germline V gene (reference sequence). The CDR3 is 12 residues long. V shed 2 bases and J shed 11 bases, with 12 bases lying between them. The CDR3 is CASSLVRGQAFF. CDR3 in DNA: TGTGCCAGCAGTTTAGTTCGGGGTCAGGCTTTCTTT.

The rearrangement joins TRBV6-1 to TRBJ1-2; D may be TRBD1 (6 bases). V gave up 10 bases and J gave up 4 bases, with 16 bases separating them. The CDR3 has 13 residues. Germline values: CDR1 MNHNS, CDR2 SASEGT. CDR3 amino acids: CATLTGGSYGYTF. CDR3 DNA sequence: TGTGCCACCCTGACGGGGGGCAGCTATGGCTACACCTTC.

The J gene is TRBJ1-5, the V gene TRBV19; 10 bases line up with TRBD1. This CDR3 has 17 residues. The V and J ends lost 5 bases and 3 bases, in that order; junction bases with no gene match: 10. Germline loops: CDR1 LNHDA, CDR2 SQIVND (reference sequence). The CDR3 loop reads CASSGGTGVPVNQPQHF. CDR3 DNA: TGTGCCAGTAGTGGAGGGACAGGGGTCCCGGTCAATCAGCCCCAGCATTTT.

The J gene is TRBJ2-5, the V gene TRBV11-2, with TRBD2 identical over 9 bases. The V segment lost 8 bases and the J segment 4 bases; nucleotides outside the gene matches: 2. From germline, CDR1 is SGHAT and CDR2 FQNNGV. The CDR3 consists of 12 residues. The CDR3 reads CASGAGGETQYF. DNA of the CDR3: TGTGCCAGCGGAGCGGGGGGAGAGACCCAGTACTTC.

V and J are TRBV5-1 and TRBJ2-5; D may be TRBD1 (5 bases). Trimming removed 0 bases at V and 5 bases at J, with 14 bases between. The CDR3 runs to 15 residues. Germline CDR1 and CDR2: SGHRS and YFSETQ. The CDR3 DNA reads as TGCGCCAGCAGCTTGGAGACAGACCCACGGGAGACCCAGTACTTC. This translates into CASSLETDPRETQYF.

The chain employs TRBV27 and TRBJ2-4; D unclear. Germline V CDR1 and CDR2: MNHEY, SMNVEV (reference sequence). V was clipped by 4 bases and J by 0 bases, with 13 bases between them. The CDR3 runs to 16 residues. The CDR3 DNA reads as TGTGCCAGCAGTTCGGTGGCTAGACTAGCCAAAAACATTCAGTACTTC. Protein: CASSSVARLAKNIQYF.

This chain joins TRBV4-1 and TRBJ1-5; D is possibly TRBD1 (5 bases). V was cut by 3 bases and J by 6 bases, with 9 bases left in between. CDR1 and CDR2 from the germline V gene are MGHRA and YSYEKL. This CDR3 is built from 13 residues. CDR3 nucleotides: TGCGCCAGCAGCCATGTAACAGGTCAGCCCCAGCATTTT. It is translated as CASSHVTGQPQHF.

This chain joins TRBV7-8 and TRBJ2-7; 10 nucleotides agree with TRBD2. The V and J ends lost 1 base and 6 bases, in that order; junction bases with no gene match: 9. Looked up from germline, CDR1 is SGHVS and CDR2 is FQNEAQ. The CDR3 loop spans 16 amino acids. This CDR3 is CASSLERTSGLSEQYF. CDR3 bases: TGTGCCAGCAGCTTAGAAAGGACTAGCGGCCTAAGCGAGCAGTACTTC.

This clone has only one observation. The chain employs TRBV6-1 and TRBJ2-3; 8 nucleotides align to TRBD2. Germline V lookup: CDR1 MNHNS, CDR2 SASEGT. The CDR3 loop spans 15 amino acids. V lost 2 bases, J lost 10 bases, and 11 bases stayed unmatched. Here the CDR3 reads CASSELRGVSFPQYF. The CDR3 coding sequence is TGTGCCAGCAGTGAACTGCGGGGGGTATCCTTTCCGCAGTATTTT.

This clone was seen only a few times. This chain joins TRBV5-6 and TRBJ1-2, with TRBD1 as a possible D gene (6 bases). The CDR3 runs 17 residues. Germline loops: CDR1 SGHDT, CDR2 YYEEEE. V was cut by 3 bases and J by 0 bases, with 18 bases left in between. CDR3: CASSSVFRDTPNYGYTF. In DNA form, the CDR3 reads TGTGCCAGCAGCTCCGTCTTCCGGGACACCCCTAACTATGGCTACACCTTC.

J is TRBJ2-5 and V is TRBV7-9, with 8 bases identical to TRBD2. Germline lookup yields CDR1 SEHNR and CDR2 FQNEAQ (reference sequence). This CDR3 spans 13 amino acids. V lost 0 bases, J lost 13 bases, and 7 bases stayed unmatched. The CDR3 DNA follows: TGTGCCAGCAGCTTAGCTGCGGGAGGCCTGCGGTACTTC. This sequence encodes CASSLAAGGLRYF.

The rearrangement links TRBV30 to TRBJ2-5; TRBD1 is a possible D gene (6 bases). Germline V gene data show CDR1 as GTSNPN and CDR2 as SVGIG (reference sequence). V gave up 4 bases and J gave up 3 bases, with 15 bases separating them. This CDR3 is built from 14 residues. As DNA, the CDR3 is TGTGCCTGGAACCCCTGGACAGCTAAAGAGACCCAGTACTTC. It is translated as CAWNPWTAKETQYF.

This clone was counted a single time. The chain links TRBV9 to TRBJ2-5, with a weak D call TRBD2 (6 bases). This CDR3 comprises 14 residues. Trimming removed 2 bases at V and 1 base at J, with 9 bases between. CDR1 is SGDLS and CDR2 is YYNGEE in the germline V gene. The CDR3 sequence is CASSVSGSQETQYF. The CDR3 DNA reads as TGTGCCAGCAGCGTGAGCGGGTCCCAAGAGACCCAGTACTTC. The full variable domain, completed using reference TRBV9 and TRBJ2-5, is DSGVTQTPKHLITATGQRVTLRCSPRSGDLSVYWYQQSLDQGLQFLIQYYNGEERAKGNILERFSAQQFPDLHSELNLSSLELGDSALYFCASSVSGSQETQYFGPGTRLLVL.

The sample holds one count of this clone. The gene calls are TRBV25-1 and TRBJ2-5; TRBD1 is a possible D gene (7 bases). V dropped 6 bases and J dropped 5 bases, with 13 bases sitting between them. CDR1 and CDR2 from the germline V gene are MGHDK and SYGVNS. The length of the CDR3 is 13 residues. CDR3: CASRKGGGETQYF. CDR3 nucleotide sequence: TGTGCCAGCAGGAAAGGAGGGGGCGAGACCCAGTACTTC.

This clone was detected once. The chain combines TRBV12-2 with TRBJ2-5; the table's D call, TRBD1, has no DNA check behind it. TRBV12-2 is a listed pseudogene. This CDR3 comprises 15 residues. CDR3 in DNA: TGTGCAAGTCGCTTGCCGACAGGCCATCAAGAGACCCAGTACTTC. Amino acid sequence: CASRLPTGHQETQYF.

The genes are TRBV28 and TRBJ2-7; D might be TRBD2 (5 bases). Per the germline V gene, CDR1 is MDHEN and CDR2 is SYDVKM. This CDR3 is built from 16 residues. Trimming cost V 4 bases and J 0 bases, with 16 bases left between them. DNA for the CDR3: TGTGCCAGCAGTTCGGCCGGGATAGTGGCCTCCTACGAGCAGTACTTC. This translates into CASSSAGIVASYEQYF.

J is TRBJ1-3 and V is TRBV25-1; D ambiguous. With 8 bases removed from V and 0 bases from J, the gap between germline ends came to 14 bases. This CDR3 spans 15 amino acids. Germline loops: CDR1 MGHDK, CDR2 SYGVNS. The CDR3 DNA is TGTGCCAGCTCTGAACGCGCACTCTCTGGAAACACCATATATTTT. It encodes CASSERALSGNTIYF.

The J gene is TRBJ2-7, the V gene TRBV7-9, with TRBD2 matching over 9 bases. This CDR3 contains 13 residues. V dropped 4 bases and J dropped 6; count of bases not matched to a gene: 4. Germline V gives CDR1 SEHNR, CDR2 FQNEAQ (reference sequence). The CDR3 coding sequence is TGTGCCAGCAGCTCGGCGGGAGGGCGCGAGCAGTACTTC. Translated: CASSSAGGREQYF.

This chain joins TRBV6-1 and TRBJ1-2; TRBD1 matches at 11 bases. The CDR3 is 17 amino acids. Germline lookup yields CDR1 MNHNS and CDR2 SASEGT. The V gene end was trimmed by 0 bases and the J gene end by 7 bases; junction bases not matched to a gene: 10. CDR3 loop: CASSEAGRTGGIFGYTF. The CDR3 nucleotides are TGTGCCAGCAGTGAAGCAGGGAGGACAGGGGGCATCTTTGGCTACACCTTC.

This chain links TRBV4-1 with TRBJ2-7; a weak D match, TRBD1 (6 bases). Germline loops: CDR1 MGHRA, CDR2 YSYEKL. The CDR3 sequence is 15 residues long. V was clipped by 1 base and J by 4 bases, with 14 bases between them. DNA of the CDR3: TGCGCCAGCAGCCAAGTCAGGGGAAAGGGTTACGAGCAGTACTTC. Amino acids: CASSQVRGKGYEQYF.

CDR3 bases: TGTGCCAGCAGCTTTGAAACTTCTGGCTACACCTTC. Protein sequence: CASSFETSGYTF. The chain is built from TRBV11-2 and TRBJ1-2; no clear D gene. V was shortened by 3 bases and J by 7 bases, with 9 bases between the two germline ends. Germline V gives CDR1 SGHAT, CDR2 FQNNGV. The CDR3 length is 12 residues.

The chain employs TRBV5-1 and TRBJ2-2; 9 nucleotides line up with TRBD1. This CDR3 has 15 amino acids. The V gene's germline CDR1 is SGHRS and CDR2 YFSETQ. V was pared by 5 bases and J by 5 bases, with 7 bases of the junction left unmatched. CDR3 region: CASRTTGGKTGELFF. The CDR3 coding sequence is TGCGCCAGCAGGACGACAGGGGGAAAAACCGGGGAGCTGTTTTTT.

This clone was detected a few times. The J gene is TRBJ1-4, the V gene TRBV5-1, with a weak D call TRBD1 (6 bases). The germline V and J ends were trimmed by 4 bases and 13 bases, with 14 bases remaining between them. Germline assignment: CDR1 SGHRS and CDR2 YFSETQ. This CDR3 contains 12 residues. As DNA, the CDR3 is TGCGCCAGCAGCGCCCAACAGGGTCGACTGTTTTTT. Its protein product is CASSAQQGRLFF.